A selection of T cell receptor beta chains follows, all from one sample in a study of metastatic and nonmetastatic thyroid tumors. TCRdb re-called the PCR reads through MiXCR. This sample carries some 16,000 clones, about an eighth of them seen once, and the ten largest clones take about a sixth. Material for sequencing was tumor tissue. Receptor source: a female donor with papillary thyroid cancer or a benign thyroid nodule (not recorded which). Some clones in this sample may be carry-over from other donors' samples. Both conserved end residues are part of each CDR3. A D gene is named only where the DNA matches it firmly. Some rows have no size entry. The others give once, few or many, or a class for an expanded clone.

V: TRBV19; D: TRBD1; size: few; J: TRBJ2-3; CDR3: CASAGGPDTQYF; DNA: TGTGCCAGTGCAGGGGGCCCAGATACGCAGTATTTT
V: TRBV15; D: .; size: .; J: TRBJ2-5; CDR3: CATSREGDSAETQYF; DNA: TGTGCCACCAGCAGAGAAGGTGACAGTGCAGAGACCCAGTACTTC
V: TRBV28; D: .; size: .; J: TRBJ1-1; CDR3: CASSYRQVDTEAFF; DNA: TGTGCCAGCAGTTATCGACAGGTTGACACTGAAGCTTTCTTT
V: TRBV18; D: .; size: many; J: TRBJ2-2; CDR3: CASSPFNANTGELFF; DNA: TGTGCCAGCTCACCATTCAACGCGAACACCGGGGAGCTGTTTTTT
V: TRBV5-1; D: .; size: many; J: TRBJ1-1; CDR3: CASCLSIGSTEAFF; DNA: TGCGCCAGCTGCCTTTCCATCGGGAGCACTGAAGCTTTCTTT
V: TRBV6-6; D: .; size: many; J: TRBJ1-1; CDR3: CASSYFWGDTEAFF; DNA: TGTGCCAGCAGTTACTTTTGGGGGGACACTGAAGCTTTCTTT
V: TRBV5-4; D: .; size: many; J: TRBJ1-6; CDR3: CASSPEGIASPPHF; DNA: TGTGCCAGCAGCCCTGAGGGTATCGCCTCACCCCCCCACTTT
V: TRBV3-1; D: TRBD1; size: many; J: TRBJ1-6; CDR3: CASSEDRVVYNSPLHF; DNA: TGTGCCAGCAGCGAAGACAGGGTAGTATATAATTCACCCCTCCACTTT
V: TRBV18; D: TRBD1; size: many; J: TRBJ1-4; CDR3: CASSPDRGNEKLFF; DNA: TGTGCCAGCTCCCCAGACAGGGGTAATGAAAAACTGTTTTTT
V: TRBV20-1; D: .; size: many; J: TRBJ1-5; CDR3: CSALIDAGQPQHF; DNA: TGCAGTGCTCTAATCGACGCGGGCCAGCCCCAGCATTTT
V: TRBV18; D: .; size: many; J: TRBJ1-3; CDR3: CASSNGQFSGNTIYF; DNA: TGTGCCAGCTCAAATGGACAGTTCTCTGGAAACACCATATATTTT
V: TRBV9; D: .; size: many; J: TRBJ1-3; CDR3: CASSVSGNTIYF; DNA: TGTGCCAGCAGCGTTAGTGGGAACACCATATATTTT
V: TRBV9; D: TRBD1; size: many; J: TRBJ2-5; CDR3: CASSPRQGRETQYF; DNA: TGTGCCAGCAGCCCAAGACAGGGCAGGGAGACCCAGTACTTC
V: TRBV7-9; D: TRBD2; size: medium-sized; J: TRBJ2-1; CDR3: CASSLSGTNNEQFF; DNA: TGTGCCAGCAGCTTGAGCGGGACGAACAATGAGCAGTTCTTC
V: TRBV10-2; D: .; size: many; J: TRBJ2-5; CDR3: CASSGVSQETQYF; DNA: TGCGCCAGCAGTGGAGTCTCCCAAGAGACCCAGTACTTC
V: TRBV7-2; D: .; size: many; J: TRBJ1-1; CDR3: CASSLWRGNTEAFF; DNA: TGTGCCAGCAGCTTATGGCGGGGGAACACTGAAGCTTTCTTT
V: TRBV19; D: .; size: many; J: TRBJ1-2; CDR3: CASSIGTPNYGYTF; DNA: TGTGCCAGTAGTATCGGGACTCCTAACTATGGCTACACCTTC
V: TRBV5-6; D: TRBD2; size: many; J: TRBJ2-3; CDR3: CASSLGLARTDTQYF; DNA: TGTGCCAGCAGCTTGGGACTAGCGAGGACAGATACGCAGTATTTT
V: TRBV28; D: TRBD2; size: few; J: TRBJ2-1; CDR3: CASSFGGLAGSPTHNEQFF; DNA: TGTGCCAGCAGTTTCGGGGGACTAGCGGGGTCCCCCACCCACAATGAGCAGTTCTTC
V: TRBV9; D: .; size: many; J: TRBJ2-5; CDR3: CASSVAGAETQYF; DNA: TGTGCCAGCAGCGTAGCCGGGGCAGAGACCCAGTACTTC
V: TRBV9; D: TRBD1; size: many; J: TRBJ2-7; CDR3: CASSVAPTGVGVYEQYF; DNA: TGTGCCAGCAGCGTAGCGCCGACAGGGGTTGGGGTCTACGAGCAGTACTTC
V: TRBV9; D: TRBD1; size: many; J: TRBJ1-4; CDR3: CASSGQGAEKLFF; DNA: TGTGCCAGCAGCGGACAGGGGGCCGAAAAACTGTTTTTT
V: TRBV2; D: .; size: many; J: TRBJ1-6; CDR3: CASSEQPSPRRASSYNSPLHF; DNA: TGTGCCAGCAGTGAACAACCGTCTCCCCGACGGGCCAGCTCCTATAATTCACCCCTCCACTTT
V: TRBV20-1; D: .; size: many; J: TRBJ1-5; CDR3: CSARRRGSRYNQPQHF; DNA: TGCAGTGCTAGGAGAAGGGGCAGTAGGTACAATCAGCCCCAGCATTTT